This is a list of T cell receptor beta chains from one sample in a study of early T cells in non-severe SARS-CoV-2 infection. TCRdb re-derived calls from the 5' RACE reads in MiXCR, one entry per CDR3 protein. The sample shows around 84,000 distinct CDR3 sequences, over 13% of them seen only once. The sample consisted of whole blood. These receptors originate from an adult who was a healthcare worker with PCR-confirmed SARS-CoV-2 infection or an uninfected control (not recorded which). Both conserved end residues are part of each CDR3. A D gene is named only where the DNA matches it firmly. Clone size is stated in some rows and not others, as once, few, many or a class when expanded.

D gene: TRBD1; J gene: TRBJ1-5; clone size: few; V gene: TRBV7-9; CDR3 protein: CASSTDRLSMSNQPQHF; CDR3 DNA: TGTGCCAGCAGCACGGACAGGCTCTCGATGAGCAATCAGCCCCAGCATTTT
D gene: TRBD2; J gene: TRBJ2-1; clone size: many; V gene: TRBV6-4; CDR3 protein: CASSDSLAGDYNEQFF; CDR3 DNA: TGTGCCAGCAGTGACTCTCTAGCGGGAGACTACAATGAGCAGTTCTTC
D gene: NA; J gene: TRBJ2-1; clone size: NA; V gene: TRBV12-3/TRBV12-4; CDR3 protein: CASRLTSPGPGEQFF; CDR3 DNA: TGTGCCAGCAGACTCACCTCCCCGGGTCCGGGTGAGCAGTTCTTC
D gene: NA; J gene: TRBJ1-1; clone size: once; V gene: TRBV4-1; CDR3 protein: CASSRGTEAFF; CDR3 DNA: TGCGCCAGCAGCCGAGGGACAGAAGCTTTCTTT
D gene: TRBD2; J gene: TRBJ2-7; clone size: NA; V gene: TRBV7-9; CDR3 protein: CASSSLGLAGVYEQYF; CDR3 DNA: TGTGCCAGCAGCTCCCTCGGACTAGCGGGAGTATACGAGCAGTACTTC
D gene: NA; J gene: TRBJ1-1; clone size: few; V gene: TRBV29-1; CDR3 protein: CSADGSNTEAFF; CDR3 DNA: TGCAGCGCCGACGGTTCGAACACTGAAGCTTTCTTT
D gene: NA; J gene: TRBJ1-1; clone size: many; V gene: TRBV29-1; CDR3 protein: CSALDTEAFF; CDR3 DNA: TGCAGCGCCCTGGACACTGAAGCTTTCTTT
D gene: NA; J gene: TRBJ2-5; clone size: few; V gene: TRBV3-1; CDR3 protein: CASSQEETQYF; CDR3 DNA: TGTGCCAGCAGCCAAGAAGAGACCCAGTACTTC
D gene: NA; J gene: TRBJ2-1; clone size: NA; V gene: TRBV5-4; CDR3 protein: CASSLVGNSYNEQFF; CDR3 DNA: TGTGCCAGCAGCTTGGTAGGGAACTCCTACAATGAGCAGTTCTTC
D gene: NA; J gene: TRBJ1-1; clone size: NA; V gene: TRBV11-2; CDR3 protein: CASTRQGKAFF; CDR3 DNA: TGTGCCAGCACCAGGCAGGGGAAAGCTTTCTTT
D gene: NA; J gene: TRBJ2-7; clone size: NA; V gene: TRBV7-6; CDR3 protein: CASSSEGIYEQYF; CDR3 DNA: TGTGCCAGCAGCTCCGAGGGGATCTACGAGCAGTACTTC
D gene: NA; J gene: TRBJ1-1; clone size: many; V gene: TRBV30; CDR3 protein: CAWSVRPEGTEAFF; CDR3 DNA: TGTGCCTGGAGTGTACGGCCCGAGGGCACTGAAGCTTTCTTT
D gene: NA; J gene: TRBJ2-1; clone size: few; V gene: TRBV10-2; CDR3 protein: CASSDGPWDEQFF; CDR3 DNA: TGCGCCAGCAGTGATGGTCCTTGGGATGAGCAGTTCTTC
D gene: NA; J gene: TRBJ2-1; clone size: few; V gene: TRBV4-2; CDR3 protein: CASSQDHWASSYNEQFF; CDR3 DNA: TGTGCCAGCAGCCAAGACCACTGGGCAAGCTCCTACAATGAGCAGTTCTTC
D gene: NA; J gene: TRBJ2-2; clone size: NA; V gene: TRBV5-6; CDR3 protein: CASSLGNSGELFF; CDR3 DNA: TGTGCCAGCAGCCTGGGAAATTCCGGGGAGCTGTTTTTT
D gene: NA; J gene: TRBJ1-1; clone size: NA; V gene: TRBV6-5; CDR3 protein: CASSYDRTANTEAFF; CDR3 DNA: TGTGCCAGCAGTTACGATCGGACAGCGAACACTGAAGCTTTCTTT